The clone carrying this T cell receptor beta chain was counted between two and nine times. V was pared by 2 bases and J by 4 bases, with 13 bases of the junction left unmatched. The CDR3 contains 17 residues. Germline lookup yields CDR1 SGHRS and CDR2 YFSETQ. This sample is part of a study of blood T cell repertoires in COVID-19. Study information: Acute-phase and convalescent COVID-19 samples originated in the United States, Italy and Spain. PBMCs, B-cell-depleted T cells, or T cells were the source of the cDNA or gDNA that made up the material.

Assay: immunoSEQ multiplex PCR; the TCRdb copy retains only in-frame clones and omits some. The table shows about 150,000 clones, with 85% to 95% occurring only once. Input material: peripheral blood. The rearrangement links TRBV5-1 to TRBJ2-7, with TRBD1 matching over 9 bases. This TCR was recovered from a man in his fifties or sixties with acute or convalescent COVID-19. CDR3 sequence: CASSLRPTGGVVYEQYF. As DNA, the CDR3 is TGCGCCAGCAGCTTAAGACCCACAGGGGGCGTAGTTTACGAGCAGTACTTC.